Sequencing of this T cell receptor beta chain was carried out in a study of chemoradiotherapy in HPV16-positive cancers. At the level of the study: Candidate HPV-specific clones and shared TCR motifs came from a couple of HPV16-positive patients.

The data were produced by immunoSEQ multiplex PCR, yet TCRdb's version contains in-frame clones alone and is incomplete. The sample has 1,700 or so clones, roughly 73% seen once; the top ten hold roughly a sixth. As regards this clone: Its antigen is not identified.

This CDR3 comprises 13 residues. Germline V gene lookup returns CDR1 MNHEY and CDR2 SVGAGI. V lost 2 bases, J lost 3 bases, and 8 bases lay in between. Study outcomes and limitations: The functional HPV-specific definition rests on just a couple of HPV16-positive patients.

The source of this sequence is a human donor with HPV-associated anogenital cancer. The sequencing here drew on tumor tissue, taken from a patient who underwent chemoradiotherapy. The chain links TRBV6-5 to TRBJ2-7; tentatively, D is TRBD1 (6 bases). The CDR3 region has the DNA TGTGCCAGCAGTTACGACAGGCGCTACGAGCAGTACTTC. This sequence encodes CASSYDRRYEQYF.